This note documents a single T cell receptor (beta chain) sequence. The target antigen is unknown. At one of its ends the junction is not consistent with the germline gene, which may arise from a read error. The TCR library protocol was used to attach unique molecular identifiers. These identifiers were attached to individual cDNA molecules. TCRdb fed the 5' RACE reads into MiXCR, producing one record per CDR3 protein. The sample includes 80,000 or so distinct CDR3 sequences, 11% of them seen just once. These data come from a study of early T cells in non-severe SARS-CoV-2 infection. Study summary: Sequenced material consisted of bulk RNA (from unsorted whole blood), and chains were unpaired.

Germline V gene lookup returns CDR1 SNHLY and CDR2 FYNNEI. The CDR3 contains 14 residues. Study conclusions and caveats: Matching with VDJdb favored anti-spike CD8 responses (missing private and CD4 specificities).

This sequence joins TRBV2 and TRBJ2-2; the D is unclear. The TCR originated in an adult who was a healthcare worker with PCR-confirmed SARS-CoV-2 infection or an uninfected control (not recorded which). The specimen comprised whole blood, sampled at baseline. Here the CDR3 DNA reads TGTGCCAGCCGCCCCCGGACGAACAGCGGGGAGCTGTTTTTT. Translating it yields CASRPRTNSGELFF.